A selection of T cell receptor beta chains follows, all from one sample in a study of blood T cell repertoires in COVID-19. TCRdb's copy holds only in-frame clones and misses some; the assay was immunoSEQ multiplex PCR. The sample records more than 200,000 clones, 70% to 90% being singletons. The sample taken for sequencing was peripheral blood. Every receptor here comes from a man aged 50 to 60 with COVID-19, enrolled during active disease. Both conserved end residues are part of each CDR3. D genes are given only for firm matches. Some rows have no size entry. The others give once, few or many, or a class for an expanded clone.

size	V	D	length	J	DNA	CDR3
.	TRBV9	TRBD1	14	TRBJ1-5	TGTGCCAGCAGCGTATCAGGGGGCCGGGAGCCCCAGCATTTT	CASSVSGGREPQHF
.	TRBV4-2	TRBD2	16	TRBJ2-3	TGTGCCAGCAGCCAAGGGGGGAGGGCCAACACAGATACGCAGTATTTT	CASSQGGRANTDTQYF
.	TRBV9	TRBD1	13	TRBJ2-7	TGTGCCAGCAGCGTCGACAGGGAAAACGAGCAGTACTTC	CASSVDRENEQYF
.	TRBV7-3	TRBD2	15	TRBJ2-2	TGTGCCAGCAGCTTAACCGGACTAGGTGGCGGGGAGCTGTTTTTT	CASSLTGLGGGELFF
once	TRBV29-1	.	16	TRBJ1-2	TGCAGCGTTGATATAGGGTCCGGGATAGCTAACTATGGCTACACCTTC	CSVDIGSGIANYGYTF
.	TRBV2	TRBD1	16	TRBJ2-6	TGTGCCATACCGGGACAGGCCTCCTCTGGGGCCAACGTCCTGACTTTC	CAIPGQASSGANVLTF
.	TRBV19	.	14	TRBJ1-1	TGTGCCAGTAGTCAACAGGGTGGAATCACTGAAGCTTTCTTT	CASSQQGGITEAFF
.	TRBV19	TRBD2	19	TRBJ2-2	TGTGCCAGTAGTATCATAAGACCTAGCGGGAGGGAAAATACCGGGGAGCTGTTTTTT	CASSIIRPSGRENTGELFF
.	TRBV5-4	TRBD1	14	TRBJ2-7	TGTGCCAGCAGCTTTGACAGGGATTCTTCTGCGCAGTACTTC	CASSFDRDSSAQYF
.	TRBV30	.	14	TRBJ1-1	TGTGCCTGGAGTGTACCGCGCGGGTACACTGAAGCTTTCTTT	CAWSVPRGYTEAFF
.	TRBV3-1/TRBV3-2	.	14	TRBJ1-5	TGTGCCAGCAGCCACGACAGTCACAATCAGCCCCAGCATTTT	CASSHDSHNQPQHF
.	TRBV15	.	13	TRBJ2-2	TGTGCCACCAGGTACAGGGACACCGGGGAGCTGTTTTTT	CATRYRDTGELFF
.	TRBV18	TRBD1	17	TRBJ1-3	TGTGCCAGCTCACCACCTCTCGGACAGGGCTCTGGAAACACCATATATTTT	CASSPPLGQGSGNTIYF
few	TRBV28	TRBD1	15	TRBJ1-6	TGTGCCAGCAGATCCACGGGACAGTATAATTCACCCCTCCACTTT	CASRSTGQYNSPLHF
.	TRBV6-2/TRBV6-3	.	17	TRBJ1-4	TGTGCCAGCAGTTACCCTTTGGCGCCCGGGTTTCGGGAAAAACTGTTTTTT	CASSYPLAPGFREKLFF
.	TRBV18	TRBD2	18	TRBJ2-1	TGTGCCAGCTCACCACGTGGGGACAGCAGGACTAGCGGGGCCCCCCGGTTCTTC	CASSPRGDSRTSGAPRFF
few	TRBV5-5	TRBD1	15	TRBJ2-1	TGTGCCAGCAGATTCGGGACAGGGGCGTACAATGAGCAGTTCTTC	CASRFGTGAYNEQFF
.	TRBV18	.	15	TRBJ1-2	TGTGCCAGCTCACCCGGGAGAAACCTTAACTATGGCTACACCTTC	CASSPGRNLNYGYTF
once	TRBV6-4	TRBD1	20	TRBJ2-3	TGTGCCAGCAGCGATATGACAGGGGCTACCCCACCCCATAACCCCGATACGCAGTATTTT	CASSDMTGATPPHNPDTQYF
.	TRBV5-6	.	16	TRBJ2-2	TGTGCCAGCAGCTTGGATCGGCGGATGAACACCGGGGAGCTGTTTTTT	CASSLDRRMNTGELFF
.	TRBV18	TRBD2	16	TRBJ2-1	TGTGCCAGCTCACTCTACAGCGGGGGGATTACGAATGAGCAGTTCTTC	CASSLYSGGITNEQFF
.	TRBV5-4	.	14	TRBJ1-6	TGTGCCAGCAGCGGCAGTAGCCCAAATTCACCCCTCCACTTT	CASSGSSPNSPLHF
once	TRBV2	.	13	TRBJ2-1	TGTGCCAGCAGGCAGGACTCCTACAATGAGCAGTTCTTC	CASRQDSYNEQFF
.	TRBV18	.	13	TRBJ2-3	TGTGCCAGCTCACCGGCTAGCACAGATACGCAGTATTTT	CASSPASTDTQYF
.	TRBV4-1	.	15	TRBJ1-4	TGCGCCAGCAGCCAATTAGCGGGAACTAATGAAAAACTGTTTTTT	CASSQLAGTNEKLFF
.	TRBV7-3	TRBD2	17	TRBJ2-3	TGTGCCAGCAGCGAACCAAGGACTAGCGGGATGCGGGATACGCAGTATTTT	CASSEPRTSGMRDTQYF
.	TRBV2	TRBD1	14	TRBJ1-5	TGTGCCAGCAGAGAGACAGGGGGAACTCAGCCCCAGCATTTT	CASRETGGTQPQHF
.	TRBV6-5	TRBD1	16	TRBJ2-3	TGTGCCAGCAGTTGGGACAGGGGGCGTAGCACAGATACGCAGTATTTT	CASSWDRGRSTDTQYF
.	TRBV6-6	TRBD2	15	TRBJ2-2	TGTGCCAGCAGTTGGACTAGCGGGAGTGCCGGGGAGCTGTTTTTT	CASSWTSGSAGELFF
.	TRBV6-1	TRBD2	19	TRBJ2-1	TGTGCCAGCAGTGGGGACAGCGGGACTAGCGGAGCTATCTACAATGAGCAGTTCTTC	CASSGDSGTSGAIYNEQFF
.	TRBV7-2	.	15	TRBJ2-2	TGTGCCAGCAGCACCCGACAGGCGAACACCGGGGAGCTGTTTTTT	CASSTRQANTGELFF
.	TRBV5-1	TRBD1	14	TRBJ2-7	TGCGCCAGCAGCTTCACAGGGGACTCCTACGAGCAGTACTTC	CASSFTGDSYEQYF
.	TRBV19	TRBD1	15	TRBJ2-1	TGTGCCAGTAGTATAGAGGGACAGGGGGCTTTTGAGCAGTTCTTC	CASSIEGQGAFEQFF
once	TRBV4-1	.	16	TRBJ2-1	TGCGCCAGCAGCCAAGAAGGCCGGAGGCGGGGTAATGAGCAGTTCTTC	CASSQEGRRRGNEQFF
.	TRBV6-4	TRBD2	14	TRBJ2-2	TGTGCCAGCAGTGTAGCGGGAGACACCGGGGAGCTGTTTTTT	CASSVAGDTGELFF
.	TRBV12-3/TRBV12-4	TRBD1	13	TRBJ1-4	TGTGCCAGCAGAGAGGGGACAGGTGAAAAACTGTTTTTT	CASREGTGEKLFF
.	TRBV10-3	TRBD1	14	TRBJ2-7	TGTGCCATCAGTCGGGACAGAGGGGCCTACGAGCAGTACTTC	CAISRDRGAYEQYF
.	TRBV6-5	.	15	TRBJ2-7	TGTGCCAGCAGCCGGGGGGGACAGGGCTCAAAGGAGCAGTACTTC	CASSRGGQGSKEQYF
.	TRBV4-2	.	14	TRBJ1-1	TGTGCCAGCAGCCAAGGACAGATGAACACTGAAGCTTTCTTT	CASSQGQMNTEAFF
.	TRBV2	.	14	TRBJ1-1	TGTGCCAGCAGTGAAGGTGGGTGGGAGCCTGAAGCTTTCTTT	CASSEGGWEPEAFF
.	TRBV13	.	14	TRBJ1-2	TGTGCCAGCAGCTCCGGTTCGGGGAACTATGGCTACACCTTC	CASSSGSGNYGYTF